The clone carrying this TCR beta chain was detected a few times. Its specificity is unknown. This entry belongs to a study of T cells in tumors after PD-1 blockade. Study-wide findings and caveats: In squamous cell carcinoma, 45% to 50% of expanded exhausted clones were novel versus 29% of other expanded CD8+ clones.

This CDR3 region has 12 residues. Germline CDR1 and CDR2: GTSNPN and SVGIG (reference sequence). The same primary tumor site was biopsied both before and after PD-1 blockade. On average, squamous cell carcinoma was sampled 31 days after treatment began. The protocol was immunoSEQ multiplex PCR, while the TCRdb copy is restricted to in-frame clones and leaves out a portion. The table lists about 14,000 clones, roughly two thirds of them singletons. The specimen comprised tumor tissue, sampled after anti-PD-1 treatment. The chain has TRBV30 and TRBJ2-1; 7 nucleotides match TRBD2. The receptor was derived from a human donor with cutaneous squamous cell carcinoma. The CDR3 sequence: CSAGEIYNEQFF. In DNA form, the CDR3 reads TGTAGTGCGGGGGAAATCTACAATGAGCAGTTCTTC.